What follows are 7 T cell receptor beta chains derived from one specimen sequenced in a study of blood T cells in healthy people across ages. For the second PCR, which ran for 7 to 11 cycles, a sample-barcoded 5' primer and a J-beta primer mix were used. Each CDR3 protein gets one entry after TCRdb re-called the 5' RACE reads with MiXCR. This sample has roughly 800,000 distinct CDR3 sequences, with approximately 25% found just once. The data also belong to a second study, concerning T cells of mothers and their children.

The sample was blood. The receptors derive from a boy aged 5-17 years in good health.

This sequence joins TRBV20-1 and TRBJ1-5; D uncertain. The CDR3 is made up of 13 amino acids. V was shortened by 4 bases and J by 5 bases, with 12 bases between the two germline ends. Germline CDR1 and CDR2: DFQATT and SNEGSKA (reference sequence). The CDR3 DNA reads as TGCAGTGCTAACGGCGGGGATGATCAGCCCCAGCATTTT. Its protein product is CSANGGDDQPQHF.

This CDR3 reads CSARDYLQSERAETQYF. Written as DNA, the CDR3 is TGCAGTGCTAGAGACTACTTACAGTCCGAGCGGGCGGAGACCCAGTACTTC. The chain is built from TRBV20-1 and TRBJ2-1, with D perhaps TRBD2 (6 bases). The end of the DNA is better explained by TRBJ2-5, so the J call may be wrong. This CDR3 region has 17 residues. The germline V gene has CDR1 DFQATT and CDR2 SNEGSKA (reference sequence).

This clonotype was counted only a few times. The chain employs TRBV27 and TRBJ2-3; no definite D call. Germline V gene sequence: CDR1 MNHEY, CDR2 SMNVEV (reference sequence). The CDR3 spans 16 residues. Between the trimmed V and J ends, which lost 3 bases and 2 bases, there was a span of 15 bases. The CDR3 region has the DNA TGTGCCAGCAGTTTTGAGGCCGGCCGCAACACAGATACGCAGTATTTT. It specifies CASSFEAGRNTDTQYF.

The chain links TRBV5-1 to TRBJ2-1; D perhaps matches TRBD1 (6 bases). The CDR3 is 15 amino acids. Trimming removed 6 bases from V and 6 bases from J, with 19 bases in between. CDR1 and CDR2 from the germline V gene are SGHRS and YFSETQ. CDR3: CASNRRAGTSNEQFF. As DNA, the CDR3 is TGCGCCAGCAATCGGCGGGCAGGGACAAGCAATGAGCAGTTCTTC.

The table lists this clonotype with a few counts. The chain uses TRBV3-1 and TRBJ2-5, with 13 bases matching TRBD2. J lost 6 bases, V lost 1 base, and 2 bases had no gene match. Per the germline V gene, CDR1 is LGHDT and CDR2 is YNNKEL (reference sequence). CDR3 length: 15 amino acids. The DNA of the CDR3 is TGTGCCAGCAGCCAAGGACTAGCGGGAGGAAAGACCCAGTACTTC. This gives the protein CASSQGLAGGKTQYF.

In its sample, this clonotype was seen many times. The chain has TRBV7-2 and TRBJ2-5, with 8 bases identical to TRBD1. Losses at the gene ends were 3 bases for V and 4 bases for J; bases not matched to a gene: 4. There are 14 residues in the CDR3. CDR1 and CDR2 from the germline V gene are SGHTA and FQGNSA. The CDR3 protein is CASSFGQGGETQYF. CDR3 bases: TGTGCCAGCAGCTTTGGACAGGGTGGAGAGACCCAGTACTTC.

In its sample, this clonotype was seen a few times. The chain uses TRBV4-2 and TRBJ1-2, with TRBD1 matching 7 bases. Germline-derived CDR1 and CDR2 are LGHNA and YNFKEQ. This CDR3 contains 17 residues. Trimming cost V 3 bases and J 9 bases; bases outside gene matches: 19. In DNA, the CDR3 is TGTGCCAGCAGCCAGGAGATCGACAGGACAGGCTACGCTAGCTACACCTTC. It encodes CASSQEIDRTGYASYTF.